This entry features one TCR beta chain sequence. The data were taken from a study of blood T cell repertoires in COVID-19. Study details: COVID-19 samples collected from the United States, Italy and Spain covered acute and convalescent phases.

Original analysis: Amplification of reference gene primers was used by the study to estimate nucleated cell counts. The table came from immunoSEQ multiplex PCR; TCRdb's copy has only in-frame clones and leaves some out. V, J and clone size reflect that table, while D and trimming were determined from the DNA. The sample contains roughly 390,000 clones, about 85% of which appear only once. The germline V gene has CDR1 SSHAT and CDR2 FNYEAQ (reference sequence). Trimming removed 5 bases at V and 5 bases at J, with 12 bases between. This CDR3 has 13 amino acids. The TCR comes from a woman between 18 and 29 years old with acute or convalescent COVID-19. The chain uses TRBV7-7 and TRBJ2-5, with TRBD2 as a possible D gene (5 bases). Sequenced input: peripheral blood. The chain's CDR3 is CASSPGSGETQYF. The CDR3 DNA follows: TGTGCCAGCAGCCCCGGTTCGGGGGAGACCCAGTACTTC.